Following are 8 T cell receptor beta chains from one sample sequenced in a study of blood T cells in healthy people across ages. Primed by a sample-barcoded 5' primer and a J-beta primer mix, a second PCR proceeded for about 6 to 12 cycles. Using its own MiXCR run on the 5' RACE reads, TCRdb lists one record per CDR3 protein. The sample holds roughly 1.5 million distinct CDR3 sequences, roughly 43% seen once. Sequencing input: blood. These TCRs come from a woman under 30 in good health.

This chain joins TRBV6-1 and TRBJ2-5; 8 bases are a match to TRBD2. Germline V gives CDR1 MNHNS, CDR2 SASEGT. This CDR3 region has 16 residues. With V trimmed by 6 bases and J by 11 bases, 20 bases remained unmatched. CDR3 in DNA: TGTGCCAGCAGGATCGGTTCCGGGACTAGAAATAGTGAGCAGTACTTC. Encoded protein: CASRIGSGTRNSEQYF.

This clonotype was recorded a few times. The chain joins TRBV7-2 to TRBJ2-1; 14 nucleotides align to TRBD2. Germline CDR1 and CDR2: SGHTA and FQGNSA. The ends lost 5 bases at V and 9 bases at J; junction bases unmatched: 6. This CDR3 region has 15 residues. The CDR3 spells CASSLTSGRATEQFF. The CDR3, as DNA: TGTGCCAGCAGCCTGACTAGCGGGAGGGCCACTGAGCAGTTCTTC. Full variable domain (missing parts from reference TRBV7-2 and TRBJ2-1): GAGVSQSPSNKVTEKGKDVELRCDPISGHTALYWYRQSLGQGLEFLIYFQGNSAPDKSGLPSDRFSAERTGGSVSTLTIQRTQQEDSAVYLCASSLTSGRATEQFFGPGTRLTVL.

The CDR3 region is CASSFGIQTYGYTF. For the CDR3, the DNA is TGTGCCAGCAGCTTTGGCATACAGACCTATGGCTACACCTTC. The J gene is TRBJ1-2, the V gene TRBV11-2, with D unclear. CDR1 is SGHAT and CDR2 is FQNNGV in the germline V gene. Trimming took 3 bases from V and 4 from J, leaving 12 bases between them. There are 14 residues in the CDR3.

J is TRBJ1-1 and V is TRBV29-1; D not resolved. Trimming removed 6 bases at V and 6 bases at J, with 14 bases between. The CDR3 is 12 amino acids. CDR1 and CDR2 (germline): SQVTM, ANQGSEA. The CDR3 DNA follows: TGCAGCGTCCGTGGAGGCAGCCCTGAAGCTTTCTTT. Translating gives CSVRGGSPEAFF.

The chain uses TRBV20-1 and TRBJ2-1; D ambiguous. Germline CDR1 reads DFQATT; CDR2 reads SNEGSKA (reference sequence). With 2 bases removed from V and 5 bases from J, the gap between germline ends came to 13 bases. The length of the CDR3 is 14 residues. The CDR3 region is CSARSLGPNNEQFF. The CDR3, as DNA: TGCAGTGCTAGAAGCCTGGGTCCGAACAATGAGCAGTTCTTC.

This CDR3 reads CASSQTSGGFTYNEQFF. In DNA, the CDR3 is TGCGCCAGCAGCCAGACTAGCGGGGGGTTCACATACAATGAGCAGTTCTTC. The chain links TRBV4-1 to TRBJ2-1; 13 positions match TRBD2. The CDR3 consists of 17 residues. With 3 bases clipped from V and 4 bases from J, the junction kept 6 bases outside the gene matches. From germline, CDR1 is MGHRA and CDR2 YSYEKL.

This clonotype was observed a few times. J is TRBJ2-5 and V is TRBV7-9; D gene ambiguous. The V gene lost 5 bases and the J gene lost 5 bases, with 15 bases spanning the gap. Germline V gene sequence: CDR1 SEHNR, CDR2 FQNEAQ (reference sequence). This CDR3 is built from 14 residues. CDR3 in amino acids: CASSLPSGAETQYF. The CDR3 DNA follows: TGTGCCAGCAGCCTGCCCTCAGGCGCGGAGACCCAGTACTTC.

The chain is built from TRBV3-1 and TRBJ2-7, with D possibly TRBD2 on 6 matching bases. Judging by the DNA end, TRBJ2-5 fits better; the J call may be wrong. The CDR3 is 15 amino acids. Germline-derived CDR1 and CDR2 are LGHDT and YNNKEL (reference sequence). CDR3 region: CASSLLGGAKETQYF. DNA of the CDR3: TGTGCCAGCAGCCTACTCGGCGGGGCGAAAGAGACCCAGTACTTC.